These T cell receptor beta chains were read from a single sample in a study of response to subunit inactivated influenza vaccine. TCRdb re-analysed the RT-PCR reads in MiXCR, keeping a single row per CDR3 protein. The sample holds roughly 650,000 distinct CDR3 sequences; approximately 14% are singletons and the top ten take roughly 11%. Source: PBMCs from blood, taken about 13 days after vaccination. The receptor source for this set is a man aged 50-60 years who received an inactivated influenza vaccine. Each CDR3 is given with its conserved first and last residue. The D gene is left open where the match is weak. Not all rows give a size; the values are once, few, many and, for expanded clones, a class.

j_call: TRBJ1-2; d_call: -; clone_size: -; v_call: TRBV7-2; cdr3_nt: TGTGCCAGCAGCTTAGACGGCCTTAACTATGGCTACACCTTC; cdr3_aa: CASSLDGLNYGYTF
j_call: TRBJ1-5; d_call: -; clone_size: few; v_call: TRBV24-1; cdr3_nt: TGTGCCACCAGTGATACGGCGGGCCTTGGGCCCCAGCATTTT; cdr3_aa: CATSDTAGLGPQHF
j_call: TRBJ2-7; d_call: -; clone_size: few; v_call: TRBV6-5; cdr3_nt: TGTGCCAGCAGTTACGGAACGTCGGGCGAGCAGTACTTC; cdr3_aa: CASSYGTSGEQYF
j_call: TRBJ2-3; d_call: TRBD2; clone_size: few; v_call: TRBV3-1; cdr3_nt: TGTGCCAGCAGCCCCGGACTAGCGGATCCCCCTAGCACAGATACGCAGTATTTT; cdr3_aa: CASSPGLADPPSTDTQYF
j_call: TRBJ2-7; d_call: -; clone_size: few; v_call: TRBV6-1; cdr3_nt: TGTGCCAGCAGGGAACTAGGGGTCACCTACGAGCAGTACTTC; cdr3_aa: CASRELGVTYEQYF
j_call: TRBJ1-4; d_call: -; clone_size: -; v_call: TRBV12-3/TRBV12-4; cdr3_nt: TGTGCCAGCAGTTTAGCGTCAGGGGTGAGAAAACTGTTTTTT; cdr3_aa: CASSLASGVRKLFF
j_call: TRBJ2-7; d_call: -; clone_size: -; v_call: TRBV9; cdr3_nt: TGTGCCAGCAGCGTAGGTATAGGTCCCTACGAGCAGTACTTC; cdr3_aa: CASSVGIGPYEQYF
j_call: TRBJ2-7; d_call: TRBD2; clone_size: -; v_call: TRBV12-3/TRBV12-4; cdr3_nt: TGTGCCAGCAGTTCTGGACTAGCGGGGACATACGAGCAGTACTTC; cdr3_aa: CASSSGLAGTYEQYF
j_call: TRBJ1-2; d_call: -; clone_size: few; v_call: TRBV6-1; cdr3_nt: TGTGCCAGCACAGCGTCGGAGCTATTAGCTTTATATGGCTACACCTTC; cdr3_aa: CASTASELLALYGYTF
j_call: TRBJ2-7; d_call: TRBD1; clone_size: few; v_call: TRBV28; cdr3_nt: TGTGCCAGCAGTTTAAGGGGGCAGACCTACGAGCAGTACTTC; cdr3_aa: CASSLRGQTYEQYF
j_call: TRBJ2-2; d_call: -; clone_size: few; v_call: TRBV7-9; cdr3_nt: TGTGCCAGCAGCGATACTAGACACGACACCGGGGAGCTGTTTTTT; cdr3_aa: CASSDTRHDTGELFF
j_call: TRBJ2-1; d_call: TRBD2; clone_size: few; v_call: TRBV28; cdr3_nt: TGTGCCAGCAGTCCGTGGACTAGCGGTTACAATGAGCAGTTCTTC; cdr3_aa: CASSPWTSGYNEQFF
j_call: TRBJ1-1; d_call: -; clone_size: -; v_call: TRBV6-2/TRBV6-3; cdr3_nt: TGTGCCAGCAGTCCCCTGACCGGGAGCGAAGCTTTCTTT; cdr3_aa: CASSPLTGSEAFF
j_call: TRBJ2-1; d_call: TRBD2; clone_size: once; v_call: TRBV20-1; cdr3_nt: TGCAGTGCTAATTTACTAGCGGGGGTGGGCAATGAGCAGTTCTTC; cdr3_aa: CSANLLAGVGNEQFF
j_call: TRBJ2-5; d_call: -; clone_size: -; v_call: TRBV20-1; cdr3_nt: TGCAGTGCTAGCCAAAGGACGCCTCGGGAGACCCAGTACTTC; cdr3_aa: CSASQRTPRETQYF
j_call: TRBJ1-1; d_call: TRBD1; clone_size: few; v_call: TRBV7-9; cdr3_nt: TGTGCCAGCAGCCCGAGCTGGGACAGTGGAGGGTTTGAAGCTTTCTTT; cdr3_aa: CASSPSWDSGGFEAFF
j_call: TRBJ2-7; d_call: TRBD1; clone_size: few; v_call: TRBV6-6; cdr3_nt: TGTGCCAGCAGTCCACAGGGGGTGGGTGAGCAGTACTTC; cdr3_aa: CASSPQGVGEQYF
j_call: TRBJ2-6; d_call: -; clone_size: -; v_call: TRBV20-1; cdr3_nt: TGCAGTGCTAGTTTTGGTTTCTCTGGGGCCAACGTCCTGACTTTC; cdr3_aa: CSASFGFSGANVLTF
j_call: TRBJ2-5; d_call: -; clone_size: few; v_call: TRBV12-3/TRBV12-4; cdr3_nt: TGTGCCAGCAGTTTATGGGCGAATCGAGAGACCCAGTACTTC; cdr3_aa: CASSLWANRETQYF
j_call: TRBJ1-3; d_call: TRBD1; clone_size: -; v_call: TRBV7-9; cdr3_nt: TGTGCCAGCAGCTGGGACAGGGCGGGCGGAAACACCATATATTTT; cdr3_aa: CASSWDRAGGNTIYF
j_call: TRBJ1-2; d_call: -; clone_size: -; v_call: TRBV5-1; cdr3_nt: TGCGCCAGCAGCTTGAGGGGGAGGGACTATGGCTACACCTTC; cdr3_aa: CASSLRGRDYGYTF
j_call: TRBJ2-1; d_call: TRBD2; clone_size: -; v_call: TRBV10-3; cdr3_nt: TGTGCCATCAGTGGCGGACTAGAGTTCTTC; cdr3_aa: CAISGGLEFF